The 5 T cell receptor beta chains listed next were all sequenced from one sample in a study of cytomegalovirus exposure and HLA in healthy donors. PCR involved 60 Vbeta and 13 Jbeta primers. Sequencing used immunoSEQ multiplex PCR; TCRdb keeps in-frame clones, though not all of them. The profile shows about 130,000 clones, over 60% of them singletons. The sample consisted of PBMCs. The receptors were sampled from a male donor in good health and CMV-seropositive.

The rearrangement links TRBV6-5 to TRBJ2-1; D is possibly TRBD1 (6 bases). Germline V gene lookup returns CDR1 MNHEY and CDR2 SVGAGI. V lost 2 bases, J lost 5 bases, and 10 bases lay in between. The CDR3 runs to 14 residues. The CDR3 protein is CASSYLAGDNEQFF. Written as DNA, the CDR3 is TGTGCCAGCAGTTACCTCGCAGGGGACAATGAGCAGTTCTTC.

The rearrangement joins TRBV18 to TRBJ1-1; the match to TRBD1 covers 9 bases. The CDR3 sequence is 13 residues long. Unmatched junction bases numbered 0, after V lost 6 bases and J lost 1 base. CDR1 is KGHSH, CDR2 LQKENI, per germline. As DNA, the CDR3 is TGTGCCAGCTCGGGACAGGGGAACACTGAAGCTTTCTTT. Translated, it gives CASSGQGNTEAFF.

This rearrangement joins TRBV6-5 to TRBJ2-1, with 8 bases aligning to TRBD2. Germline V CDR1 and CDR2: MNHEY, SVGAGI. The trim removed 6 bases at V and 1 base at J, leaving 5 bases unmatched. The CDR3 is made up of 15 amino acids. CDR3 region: CASRRGERSYNEQFF. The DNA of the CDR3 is TGTGCCAGCAGGCGGGGGGAAAGATCCTACAATGAGCAGTTCTTC.

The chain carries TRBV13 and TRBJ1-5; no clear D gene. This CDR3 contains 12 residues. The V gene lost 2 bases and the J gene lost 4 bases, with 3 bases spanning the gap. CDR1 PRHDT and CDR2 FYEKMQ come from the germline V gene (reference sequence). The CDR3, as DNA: TGTGCCAGCAGCTTAACTAATCAGCCCCAGCATTTT. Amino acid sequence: CASSLTNQPQHF. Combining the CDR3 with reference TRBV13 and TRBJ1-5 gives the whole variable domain AAGVIQSPRHLIKEKRETATLKCYPIPRHDTVYWYQQGPGQDPQFLISFYEKMQSDKGSIPDRFSAQQFSDYHSELNMSSLELGDSALYFCASSLTNQPQHFGDGTRLSIL.

This CDR3 is CASSLGGRSTDTQYF. CDR3 sequence (DNA): TGTGCCAGCAGCTTGGGGGGGCGAAGTACAGATACGCAGTATTTT. This chain connects TRBV5-4 to TRBJ2-3, with D maybe TRBD1 (6 bases). V lost 0 bases to trimming and J lost 3 bases, with 11 bases between them. Germline values: CDR1 SGHNT, CDR2 YYREEE (reference sequence). The CDR3 runs 15 residues.